The rows below give T cell receptor beta chains drawn from one sample of a study of T-cell memory formation after mild COVID-19. One entry per CDR3 protein results from TCRdb running MiXCR on the 5' RACE reads. The sample carries around 200,000 distinct CDR3 sequences, 16% recorded once. The sample taken for sequencing was PBMCs or a T cell subset sorted from them (not recorded which). These receptors all stem from an adult woman who had mild COVID-19 (a few samples of this study predate the infection). Cell type and time point are not known. Both conserved end residues are part of each CDR3. Fields, in order: clone size, D gene, J gene, V gene, CDR3 DNA, CDR3 protein. D genes are given only for firm matches. Rows give clone size only sometimes, using once, few, many, or a class for an expanded clone.

abundance: .; d_gene: .; j_gene: TRBJ2-5; v_gene: TRBV6-1; CDR3nt: TGTGCCAGTTTCCAGTCGGGGAAAGAGACCCAGTACTTC; CDR3aa: CASFQSGKETQYF
abundance: few; d_gene: TRBD2; j_gene: TRBJ2-5; v_gene: TRBV5-1; CDR3nt: TGCGCCAGCAGCTTGGTTAGCGGGAGTTGGGGAGAGACCCAGTACTTC; CDR3aa: CASSLVSGSWGETQYF
abundance: .; d_gene: TRBD2; j_gene: TRBJ2-1; v_gene: TRBV6-2/TRBV6-3; CDR3nt: TGTGCCAGCAGTTACTTACAGCGGGAGATCAATGAGCAGTTCTTC; CDR3aa: CASSYLQREINEQFF
abundance: .; d_gene: TRBD1; j_gene: TRBJ1-5; v_gene: TRBV7-9; CDR3nt: TGTGCCAGCAGCCGCAGCGGACAGGCTAGCAATCAGCCCCAGCATTTT; CDR3aa: CASSRSGQASNQPQHF
abundance: few; d_gene: TRBD1; j_gene: TRBJ2-5; v_gene: TRBV27; CDR3nt: TGTGCCAGCGCTCGGGGGGACAGGGTGGAGACCCAGTACTTC; CDR3aa: CASARGDRVETQYF
abundance: few; d_gene: TRBD1; j_gene: TRBJ2-1; v_gene: TRBV7-3; CDR3nt: TGTGCCAGCAGCTTAACAGGGGGACAGGTAACTGGCAATGAGCAGTTCTTC; CDR3aa: CASSLTGGQVTGNEQFF
abundance: .; d_gene: .; j_gene: TRBJ2-6; v_gene: TRBV5-1; CDR3nt: TGCGCCAGCAGCCTTCCTTCGGCTGGGGCCAACGTCCTGACTTTC; CDR3aa: CASSLPSAGANVLTF
abundance: .; d_gene: .; j_gene: TRBJ1-2; v_gene: TRBV20-1; CDR3nt: TGCAGTGCTCCTACACGACAGTTAACCTATGGCTACACCTTC; CDR3aa: CSAPTRQLTYGYTF
abundance: .; d_gene: TRBD2; j_gene: TRBJ2-5; v_gene: TRBV9; CDR3nt: TGTGCCAGCAGCGGGGGGGACTACCTCGGTCTTGGGGCCCAGTACTTC; CDR3aa: CASSGGDYLGLGAQYF
abundance: .; d_gene: .; j_gene: TRBJ2-7; v_gene: TRBV4-2; CDR3nt: TGTGCCAGCAGCCAAGATCTTGGTGGTGTGTCCTACGAGCAGTACTTC; CDR3aa: CASSQDLGGVSYEQYF
abundance: few; d_gene: .; j_gene: TRBJ2-5; v_gene: TRBV18; CDR3nt: TGTGCCAGCTCACCAAACAGAGAAGAGACCCAGTACTTC; CDR3aa: CASSPNREETQYF
abundance: .; d_gene: TRBD1; j_gene: TRBJ2-5; v_gene: TRBV18; CDR3nt: TGTGCCAGCTCACCACTCGGGACAGGGGGTTTCCAAGAGACCCAGTACTTC; CDR3aa: CASSPLGTGGFQETQYF
abundance: few; d_gene: .; j_gene: TRBJ2-7; v_gene: TRBV6-5; CDR3nt: TGTGCCAGCAGTTACTCGAGGGGCACTCTGCAGTACTTC; CDR3aa: CASSYSRGTLQYF
abundance: few; d_gene: TRBD1; j_gene: TRBJ2-7; v_gene: TRBV11-2; CDR3nt: TGTGCCAGCAGCTCCTTCACTCGACAGGGCCCCTACGAGCAGTACTTC; CDR3aa: CASSSFTRQGPYEQYF
abundance: .; d_gene: TRBD2; j_gene: TRBJ2-2; v_gene: TRBV7-2; CDR3nt: TGTGCCAGCAGCCCCTTGTCTAGCGGGCCTCCCGGGGAGCTGTTTTTT; CDR3aa: CASSPLSSGPPGELFF
abundance: .; d_gene: .; j_gene: TRBJ2-4; v_gene: TRBV29-1; CDR3nt: TGCAGTTTCTTAGCCAAAAACATTCAGTACTTC; CDR3aa: CSFLAKNIQYF
abundance: many; d_gene: .; j_gene: TRBJ1-4; v_gene: TRBV7-9; CDR3nt: TGTGCCAGCAGCCCAGCGGGTGGGAGACTGTTTTTT; CDR3aa: CASSPAGGRLFF
abundance: .; d_gene: TRBD1; j_gene: TRBJ1-1; v_gene: TRBV2; CDR3nt: TGTGCCAGCAGGGGACAGGGAACTGAAGCTTTCTTT; CDR3aa: CASRGQGTEAFF
abundance: many; d_gene: .; j_gene: TRBJ2-7; v_gene: TRBV24-1; CDR3nt: TGTGCCACCAGTGATGGATACGAGCAGTACTTC; CDR3aa: CATSDGYEQYF
abundance: .; d_gene: .; j_gene: TRBJ1-5; v_gene: TRBV2; CDR3nt: TGTGCCAGCAGTGAAGGAGGGAGTCAGCCCCAGCATTTT; CDR3aa: CASSEGGSQPQHF
abundance: few; d_gene: TRBD1; j_gene: TRBJ2-1; v_gene: TRBV24-1; CDR3nt: TGTGCCACCAGTGATCCGGGACAGGGAAATACCTACAATGAGCAGTTCTTC; CDR3aa: CATSDPGQGNTYNEQFF
abundance: .; d_gene: .; j_gene: TRBJ2-1; v_gene: TRBV4-1; CDR3nt: TGCGCCAGCAGCCAAGATTGGAGCCGGACGAATGAGCAGTTCTTC; CDR3aa: CASSQDWSRTNEQFF
abundance: few; d_gene: .; j_gene: TRBJ1-1; v_gene: TRBV18; CDR3nt: TGTGCCAGCTCACGAGAGGTGAGCACTGAAGCTTTCTTT; CDR3aa: CASSREVSTEAFF
abundance: .; d_gene: .; j_gene: TRBJ1-4; v_gene: TRBV7-8; CDR3nt: TGTGCCAGCAGCTTAGCGCTGGCGGCAACTAATGAAAAACTGTTTTTT; CDR3aa: CASSLALAATNEKLFF
abundance: few; d_gene: TRBD2; j_gene: TRBJ2-1; v_gene: TRBV20-1; CDR3nt: TGCAGTGCTACCCCTCCAGCGGGGGGCGACAATGAGCAGTTCTTC; CDR3aa: CSATPPAGGDNEQFF
abundance: many; d_gene: TRBD1; j_gene: TRBJ2-1; v_gene: TRBV7-9; CDR3nt: TGTGCCAGCAGCCCCCGGCGGGACAGGGGGCGCGATGAGCAGTTCTTC; CDR3aa: CASSPRRDRGRDEQFF
abundance: few; d_gene: TRBD1; j_gene: TRBJ2-7; v_gene: TRBV5-1; CDR3nt: TGCGCCAGCAGCAATCTAAGGGACAGAAATTACGAGCAGTACTTC; CDR3aa: CASSNLRDRNYEQYF
abundance: .; d_gene: .; j_gene: TRBJ2-1; v_gene: TRBV27; CDR3nt: TGTGCCAGCAGTTTATGGGGGGCTGAGCAGTTCTTC; CDR3aa: CASSLWGAEQFF
abundance: .; d_gene: TRBD1; j_gene: TRBJ2-5; v_gene: TRBV7-2; CDR3nt: TGTGCCAGCAGCGCCCACAGGGGGCGGGAGACCCAGTACTTC; CDR3aa: CASSAHRGRETQYF
abundance: .; d_gene: .; j_gene: TRBJ2-3; v_gene: TRBV7-8; CDR3nt: TGTGCCAGCAGCTTTCGGTCTTCCCTGCAAGCAGATACGCAGTATTTT; CDR3aa: CASSFRSSLQADTQYF
abundance: few; d_gene: .; j_gene: TRBJ1-1; v_gene: TRBV7-9; CDR3nt: TGTGCCAGCAGCTTAGCGAGGGGGGCTGAAGCTTTCTTT; CDR3aa: CASSLARGAEAFF
abundance: few; d_gene: .; j_gene: TRBJ2-1; v_gene: TRBV9; CDR3nt: TGTGCCAGCAGCGTAGGCCCGGAGGCAACGAATGAGCAGTTCTTC; CDR3aa: CASSVGPEATNEQFF
abundance: few; d_gene: TRBD1; j_gene: TRBJ2-7; v_gene: TRBV29-1; CDR3nt: TGCAGCGTTGAGGCAGGGGGCAACGAGCAGTACTTC; CDR3aa: CSVEAGGNEQYF
abundance: many; d_gene: TRBD1; j_gene: TRBJ2-4; v_gene: TRBV27; CDR3nt: TGTGCCAGCAGTTCGGGGACAGGAGGGGACTTAGCCAAAAACATTCAGTACTTC; CDR3aa: CASSSGTGGDLAKNIQYF
abundance: few; d_gene: TRBD1; j_gene: TRBJ2-3; v_gene: TRBV9; CDR3nt: TGTGCCAGCAGCGTAGAGGCAGGGGGCGAGGATACGCAGTATTTT; CDR3aa: CASSVEAGGEDTQYF
abundance: .; d_gene: .; j_gene: TRBJ2-2; v_gene: TRBV12-3/TRBV12-4; CDR3nt: TGTGCCAGCTCCTCCCCGGACCAGGCCGACACCGGGGAGCTGTTTTTT; CDR3aa: CASSSPDQADTGELFF
abundance: .; d_gene: .; j_gene: TRBJ2-5; v_gene: TRBV5-4; CDR3nt: TGTGCCAGCAGCTCTACCAGGGGGAGGGAGACCCAGTACTTC; CDR3aa: CASSSTRGRETQYF
abundance: few; d_gene: .; j_gene: TRBJ1-6; v_gene: TRBV6-5; CDR3nt: TGTGCCAGCAGTTACGTACGGGTCGCGAATTCACCCCTCCACTTT; CDR3aa: CASSYVRVANSPLHF
abundance: .; d_gene: .; j_gene: TRBJ2-2; v_gene: TRBV18; CDR3nt: TGTGCCAGCTCCGACGACAGAGCACAGAACACCGGGGAGCTGTTTTTT; CDR3aa: CASSDDRAQNTGELFF
abundance: many; d_gene: TRBD2; j_gene: TRBJ2-6; v_gene: TRBV30; CDR3nt: TGTGCCATTGGGGGGGTCACATACTCTGGGGCCAACGTCCTGACTTTC; CDR3aa: CAIGGVTYSGANVLTF
abundance: .; d_gene: TRBD2; j_gene: TRBJ2-2; v_gene: TRBV3-1; CDR3nt: TGTGCCAGCAGCCCCCGGACTAGCGGGGGAGGCACCGGGGAGCTGTTTTTT; CDR3aa: CASSPRTSGGGTGELFF
abundance: .; d_gene: TRBD1; j_gene: TRBJ1-4; v_gene: TRBV27; CDR3nt: TGTGCCAGCAGTTCAGCTCACCGGGACAGTCCCTTCCAACTGTTTTTT; CDR3aa: CASSSAHRDSPFQLFF
abundance: .; d_gene: .; j_gene: TRBJ1-1; v_gene: TRBV6-5; CDR3nt: TGTGCCAGCAGTTACTCGAACAGGGTGAACACTGAAGCTTTCTTT; CDR3aa: CASSYSNRVNTEAFF
abundance: .; d_gene: .; j_gene: TRBJ1-6; v_gene: TRBV7-3; CDR3nt: TGTGCCAGTAGCTTACAGTTGGAGTCACCCCTCCACTTT; CDR3aa: CASSLQLESPLHF
abundance: many; d_gene: .; j_gene: TRBJ2-7; v_gene: TRBV20-1; CDR3nt: TGCAGTGCTTATTCGGGGACTGGGAACGGCTACGAGCAGTACTTC; CDR3aa: CSAYSGTGNGYEQYF